The next 21 T cell receptor beta chains were all read from a single sample in a study of control samples from healthy donors and cancer patients. Assay: immunoSEQ multiplex PCR; the TCRdb copy retains only in-frame clones and omits some. The sample holds 30,000 to 40,000 clones, 80% to 95% seen once. Sequenced input: PBMCs. These receptors all come from a man aged 35 to 55 with colorectal cancer.

The chain links TRBV12-3 or TRBV12-4 to TRBJ1-2, with unresolved D. The CDR3 is 13 residues long. Trimming took off 6 bases at V and 4 bases at J, with 12 bases between the two ends. CDR3 region: CASSPPSGYGYTF. In nucleotides, the CDR3 is TGTGCCAGCAGCCCACCTAGTGGCTATGGCTACACCTTC.

This clone was found once. The rearrangement uses TRBV19 and TRBJ2-7; D gene uncertain. V lost 4 bases and J 3 bases, leaving 4 bases between the germline ends. The CDR3 spans 11 residues. CDR1 and CDR2 (germline): LNHDA, SQIVND (reference sequence). Here the CDR3 DNA reads TGTGCCAGTAGTAATCTCTACGAGCAGTACTTC. The encoded protein is CASSNLYEQYF.

This sequence joins TRBV5-5 and TRBJ2-7; maybe TRBD2 (6 bases). In germline, CDR1 is SGHKS, CDR2 YYEKEE (reference sequence). The CDR3 consists of 15 residues. V lost 0 bases, J lost 4 bases, and 14 bases lay in between. CDR3 nucleotides: TGTGCCAGCAGCTTGGGGGCCGGGACTTTGTACGAGCAGTACTTC. This codes for CASSLGAGTLYEQYF.

The gene calls are TRBV7-9 and TRBJ1-1, with 9 bases identical to TRBD1. The ends lost 5 bases at V and 3 bases at J; junction bases unmatched: 4. CDR1 is SEHNR and CDR2 is FQNEAQ in the germline V gene (reference sequence). CDR3 length equals 14 residues. CDR3 residues: CASSRQGDHTEAFF. The CDR3 DNA sequence: TGTGCCAGCAGCCGACAGGGGGATCACACTGAAGCTTTCTTT. The entire variable domain, with the rest obtained from reference TRBV7-9 and TRBJ1-1, is as follows: DTGVSQNPRHKITKRGQNVTFRCDPISEHNRLYWYRQTLGQGPEFLTYFQNEAQLEKSRLLSDRFSAERPKGSFSTLEIQRTEQGDSAMYLCASSRQGDHTEAFFGQGTRLTVV.

The genes are TRBV19 and TRBJ2-2; TRBD2 aligns across 11 bases. This CDR3 is 17 amino acids long. With V trimmed by 5 bases and J by 1 base, 6 bases remained unmatched. Germline assignment: CDR1 LNHDA and CDR2 SQIVND (reference sequence). CDR3 sequence (DNA): TGTGCCAGTAGTCCCCTAGGACTAGCGGGGAACACCGGGGAGCTGTTTTTT. Its protein product is CASSPLGLAGNTGELFF. Full variable domain (outside the CDR3, taken from reference TRBV19 and TRBJ2-2): DGGITQSPKYLFRKEGQNVTLSCEQNLNHDAMYWYRQDPGQGLRLIYYSQIVNDFQKGDIAEGYSVSREKKESFPLTVTSAQKNPTAFYLCASSPLGLAGNTGELFFGEGSRLTVL.

The chain is built from TRBV7-2 and TRBJ2-1; 13 positions agree with TRBD2. CDR3 size: 17 residues. Germline-derived CDR1 and CDR2 are SGHTA and FQGNSA. With 5 bases clipped from V and 6 bases from J, the junction kept 10 bases outside the gene matches. The CDR3 here is CASSLRLAGGPGNEQFF. DNA of the CDR3: TGTGCCAGCAGCCTAAGACTAGCGGGGGGTCCCGGCAATGAGCAGTTCTTC.

V gene TRBV18 combines with J gene TRBJ1-3; D call uncertain. The germline gives CDR1 KGHSH, CDR2 LQKENI. The CDR3 loop spans 14 amino acids. Trimming stripped 3 bases from V and 0 bases from J, with 6 bases between. The CDR3 DNA reads TGTGCCAGCTCACCCCAGGACTCTGGAAACACCATATATTTT. Amino acids: CASSPQDSGNTIYF. Full variable domain (rest looked up from reference TRBV18 and TRBJ1-3): NAGVMQNPRHLVRRRGQEARLRCSPMKGHSHVYWYRQLPEEGLKFMVYLQKENIIDESGMPKERFSAEFPKEGPSILRIQQVVRGDSAAYFCASSPQDSGNTIYFGEGSWLTVV.

This sequence joins TRBV10-2 and TRBJ1-6; no clear D. V gave up 2 bases and J gave up 10 bases, with 12 bases separating them. CDR3 length: 14 amino acids. CDR1 and CDR2 from the germline V gene are WSHSY and SAAADI. The chain's CDR3 is CASSEVYGGSPLHF. DNA of the CDR3: TGCGCCAGCAGTGAGGTGTACGGTGGGTCACCCCTCCACTTT.

For this clone: Its ends do not fully match the called genes, so a read error is possible. The chain is built from TRBV11-2 and TRBJ2-1, with TRBD2 identical over 8 bases. Per germline, CDR1 SGHAT and CDR2 FQNNGV. This CDR3 has 12 amino acids. The CDR3 DNA is TGTGCCAGCACCCCAGACGGGGGGGTCGCGGTCTTC. Translating it yields CASTPDGGVAVF.

This sequence joins TRBV9 and TRBJ1-4, with TRBD1 matching 8 bases. The CDR3 runs 15 residues. Trimming at V came to 0 bases and at J to 7 bases, leaving 5 bases not matched to a gene. Germline V lookup: CDR1 SGDLS, CDR2 YYNGEE. In DNA, the CDR3 is TGTGCCAGCAGCGTAGACCCAGGGGGCATTGAAAAACTGTTTTTT. Encoded protein: CASSVDPGGIEKLFF.

This rearrangement joins TRBV9 to TRBJ2-7; 10 bases line up with TRBD1. The CDR3 has 16 residues. The germline CDR1 and CDR2 sequences are SGDLS and YYNGEE. V gave up 2 bases and J gave up 3 bases; unmatched junction bases: 8. The CDR3 protein is CASSVGQGTGLYEQYF. The CDR3 region has the DNA TGTGCCAGCAGCGTGGGACAGGGGACAGGGCTCTACGAGCAGTACTTC.

V is TRBV9 and J is TRBJ1-1; D is ambiguous. This CDR3 region has 13 residues. Trimming took 7 bases from V and 5 from J, leaving 15 bases between them. The germline V gene has CDR1 SGDLS and CDR2 YYNGEE. CDR3 amino acids: CASGRLEGTEAFF. The DNA of the CDR3 is TGTGCCAGCGGGCGTCTTGAGGGTACTGAAGCTTTCTTT.

The chain couples TRBV10-2 to TRBJ2-7; D gene ambiguous. Trimming cost V 4 bases and J 2 bases, with 15 bases left between them. This CDR3 spans 15 amino acids. Germline CDR1 is WSHSY and CDR2 is SAAADI. CDR3 nucleotides: TGCGCCAGCAGTGGGGCCAGGCTAGTCCCCTACGAGCAGTACTTC. It translates to CASSGARLVPYEQYF.

The genes are TRBV5-1 and TRBJ1-5; 11 bases map to TRBD1. The V segment lost 8 bases and the J segment 0 bases; nucleotides outside the gene matches: 4. Germline V gene data show CDR1 as SGHRS and CDR2 as YFSETQ. The CDR3 is 15 amino acids. CDR3 sequence: CASRTGGDSNQPQHF. The CDR3 bases are TGCGCCAGTCGGACAGGGGGCGATAGCAATCAGCCCCAGCATTTT. The variable domain in full, with the rest retrieved from reference TRBV5-1 and TRBJ1-5, is KAGVTQTPRYLIKTRGQQVTLSCSPISGHRSVSWYQQTPGQGLQFLFEYFSETQRNKGNFPGRFSGRQFSNSRSEMNVSTLELGDSALYLCASRTGGDSNQPQHFGDGTRLSIL.

The chain combines TRBV9 with TRBJ2-3; D call uncertain. Trimming removed 4 bases from V and 0 bases from J, with 9 bases in between. The germline V gene has CDR1 SGDLS and CDR2 YYNGEE. The CDR3 extends over 14 amino acids. CDR3 amino acids: CASSSQVSTDTQYF. The CDR3 DNA follows: TGTGCCAGCAGCTCCCAGGTTAGCACAGATACGCAGTATTTT.

This clone has just one count. The CDR3 does not close with the conserved phenylalanine or tryptophan, likely indicating a read error. Because the CDR3's place on the DNA is in doubt, the DNA is left out and the CDR3 is given as listed by TCRdb. The chain couples TRBV11-2 to TRBJ1-2; the table assigns TRBD1, which was not confirmed against the DNA. The CDR3 spans 15 residues, counting both ends. CDR1 is SGHAT and CDR2 is FQNNGV in the germline V gene. CDR3 in amino acids: CASSSLKARGPWGTL.

The chain couples TRBV2 to TRBJ1-4; no reliable D call. From germline, CDR1 is SNHLY and CDR2 FYNNEI. The CDR3 extends over 15 amino acids. The germline V and J ends were trimmed by 6 bases and 0 bases, with 11 bases remaining between them. In DNA, the CDR3 is TGTGCCAGCAGGGACGGTGCCGCAACTAATGAAAAACTGTTTTTT. This gives the protein CASRDGAATNEKLFF.

CDR3 sequence reads: CSVRSSQETQYF. Written as DNA, the CDR3 is TGCAGCGTGCGGTCTTCACAAGAGACCCAGTACTTC. The rearrangement joins TRBV29-1 to TRBJ2-5; no clear D. V was cut by 6 bases and J by 2 bases, with 10 bases left in between. This CDR3 is built from 12 residues. CDR1 is SQVTM, CDR2 ANQGSEA, per germline.

This clone was picked up one time. The V gene is TRBV7-2, the J gene TRBJ2-7; 10 nucleotides align to TRBD1. The junction had 6 bases not matched to a gene; V was cut back by 4 bases and J by 3 bases. Germline loops: CDR1 SGHTA, CDR2 FQGNSA. This CDR3 region has 15 residues. Written as DNA, the CDR3 is TGTGCCAGCAGCTCCGGACAGGGGGGGATCTACGAGCAGTACTTC. Its protein is CASSSGQGGIYEQYF. The full variable domain, rest sourced from reference TRBV7-2 and TRBJ2-7, is GAGVSQSPSNKVTEKGKDVELRCDPISGHTALYWYRQSLGQGLEFLIYFQGNSAPDKSGLPSDRFSAERTGGSVSTLTIQRTQQEDSAVYLCASSSGQGGIYEQYFGPGTRLTVT.

The CDR3 region has the DNA TGTGCCAGCAGCGTAGGGGGTGGCAGGAACACCGGGGAGCTGTTTTTT. It codes for CASSVGGGRNTGELFF. V and J are TRBV9 and TRBJ2-2; D is uncertain. Trimming pared 0 bases from V and 1 base from J, leaving 10 bases between. The CDR3 is 16 amino acids. The germline V gene encodes CDR1 SGDLS and CDR2 YYNGEE.

The chain uses TRBV2 and TRBJ2-2, with 13 nucleotides matching TRBD2. V dropped 6 bases and J dropped 3; count of bases not matched to a gene: 1. Looked up from germline, CDR1 is SNHLY and CDR2 is FYNNEI. The CDR3 has 15 residues. The CDR3 here is CASRLAGGDTGELFF. The DNA of the CDR3 is TGTGCCAGCAGACTAGCGGGGGGGGACACCGGGGAGCTGTTTTTT.